These 20 T cell receptor beta chains share one sample of origin, sequenced in a study of tissue T cells after allogeneic stem cell transplantation. Sequencing used immunoSEQ multiplex PCR; TCRdb keeps in-frame clones, though not all of them. This sample has 9,500 to 15,000 clones, with 70% found just once. The sequencing used tissue from the right colon, collected at autopsy. Receptors were obtained from a woman aged 18 to 50 with breast cancer.

The chain recombines TRBV30 with TRBJ2-1; D ambiguous. In germline, CDR1 is GTSNPN, CDR2 SVGIG (reference sequence). The CDR3 has 12 amino acids. V lost 1 base and J 8 bases, leaving 9 bases between the germline ends. The CDR3 DNA follows: TGTGCCTGGAGTGACTCCAGCCATGAGCAGTTCTTC. This encodes CAWSDSSHEQFF.

The CDR3: CASSLRRTGDYGYTF. The CDR3 DNA is TGTGCCAGCAGCCTGAGGCGGACAGGCGACTATGGCTACACCTTC. The V and J genes are TRBV6-5 and TRBJ1-2, with 7 bases aligning to TRBD1. V lost 6 bases and J lost 3; bases outside the gene matches: 10. The CDR3 has 15 residues. Germline values: CDR1 MNHEY, CDR2 SVGAGI.

The rearrangement joins TRBV10-3 to TRBJ2-1; D may match TRBD1 or TRBD2 (5 bases each). CDR1 is ENHRY, CDR2 SYGVKD, per germline. With 5 bases removed from V and 8 bases from J, the gap between germline ends came to 7 bases. The CDR3 covers 11 residues. The CDR3, as DNA: TGTGCCATCAGTTCGGGACATGAGCAGTTCTTC. Its protein product is CAISSGHEQFF.

The J gene is TRBJ1-1, the V gene TRBV5-1, with 8 bases that match TRBD1. CDR1 and CDR2 (germline): SGHRS, YFSETQ. The J segment lost 1 base and the V segment lost 5 bases, leaving 10 bases of the junction unmatched. This CDR3 region has 16 residues. This CDR3 reads CASSPTAGTGNTEAFF. The CDR3 nucleotides read TGCGCCAGCAGTCCAACTGCGGGGACAGGGAACACTGAAGCTTTCTTT.

V gene TRBV19 combines with J gene TRBJ2-5; D remains unclear. In germline, CDR1 is LNHDA, CDR2 SQIVND (reference sequence). CDR3 length equals 15 residues. V was clipped by 7 bases and J by 0 bases, with 15 bases between them. For the CDR3, the DNA is TGTGCCAGTACCCGGGCGTGGGCGAACCAAGAGACCCAGTACTTC. Its translation: CASTRAWANQETQYF. Supplemented by reference TRBV19 and TRBJ2-5, the full variable domain reads DGGITQSPKYLFRKEGQNVTLSCEQNLNHDAMYWYRQDPGQGLRLIYYSQIVNDFQKGDIAEGYSVSREKKESFPLTVTSAQKNPTAFYLCASTRAWANQETQYFGPGTRLLVL.

Only a few counts were recorded for this clone. The same CDR3 also results from other DNA sequences found in this sample. This sequence joins TRBV7-9 and TRBJ2-5, with 12 bases fitting TRBD2. The CDR3 consists of 15 residues. The ends lost 1 base at V and 3 bases at J; junction bases unmatched: 0. The germline V gene encodes CDR1 SEHNR and CDR2 FQNEAQ (reference sequence). The CDR3 DNA reads as TGTGCCAGCAGCTTAGGACTAGCGGGAGAAGAGACCCAGTACTTC. This codes for CASSLGLAGEETQYF.

This clone has more than one count but fewer than ten. V gene TRBV5-1 combines with J gene TRBJ1-6; D may be TRBD1 (5 bases). This CDR3 has 15 amino acids. V shed 0 bases and J shed 6 bases, with 10 bases lying between them. Germline CDR1 and CDR2: SGHRS and YFSETQ. CDR3 amino acids: CASSLGGTGNSPLHF. The CDR3 bases are TGCGCCAGCAGCTTGGGAGGGACGGGTAATTCACCCCTCCACTTT.

The gene calls are TRBV7-2 and TRBJ2-3, with a possible D match to TRBD2 (5 bases). Trimming removed 1 base at V and 9 bases at J, with 8 bases between. The germline CDR1 and CDR2 sequences are SGHTA and FQGNSA. This CDR3 is built from 12 residues. The CDR3 coding sequence is TGTGCCAGCAGCTTAGTGGGAGCGACGCAGTATTTT. This codes for CASSLVGATQYF.

V usage is TRBV6-5 and J usage is TRBJ1-1; perhaps TRBD1 as D (6 bases). Germline CDR1 MNHEY, CDR2 SVGAGI. Trimming stripped 6 bases from V and 5 bases from J, with 19 bases between. This CDR3 has 15 amino acids. This CDR3 reads CASRPGAGRWTEAFF. The CDR3, as DNA: TGTGCCAGCAGACCGGGGGCGGGGAGGTGGACTGAAGCTTTCTTT.

The V gene is TRBV1, the J gene TRBJ2-5; no DNA check was done on the table's D call, TRBD1. TRBV1 represents a pseudogene. The CDR3 spans 12 residues. CDR3 sequence reads: CTSSQAQETQYF. The CDR3 DNA follows: TGCACCAGCAGCCAGGCCCAAGAGACCCAGTACTTC.

This clone was picked up one time. The V and J genes are TRBV28 and TRBJ2-5; 8 bases agree with TRBD2. The CDR3 is made up of 17 amino acids. The germline gives CDR1 MDHEN, CDR2 SYDVKM. Unmatched junction bases numbered 12, after V lost 5 bases and J lost 1 base. This CDR3 reads CASSTFDGRAGQETQYF. The DNA for the CDR3 is TGTGCCAGCAGTACATTTGACGGGAGGGCCGGCCAAGAGACCCAGTACTTC. Variable domain in full (rest from reference TRBV28 and TRBJ2-5): DVKVTQSSRYLVKRTGEKVFLECVQDMDHENMFWYRQDPGLGLRLIYFSYDVKMKEKGDIPEGYSVSREKKERFSLILESASTNQTSMYLCASSTFDGRAGQETQYFGPGTRLLVL.

This chain connects TRBV11-2 to TRBJ2-1; D is unclear. CDR1 is SGHAT and CDR2 is FQNNGV in the germline V gene. CDR3 length equals 11 residues. The V gene lost 2 bases and the J gene lost 10 bases, with 6 bases spanning the gap. The CDR3 loop reads CASSLWVEQFF. CDR3 bases: TGTGCCAGCAGCTTATGGGTCGAGCAGTTCTTC.

The CDR3 DNA follows: TGTGCCAGCAGTTTAATGGGGGGAGACAACACCGGGGAGCTGTTTTTT. Its translation is CASSLMGGDNTGELFF. The chain has TRBV27 and TRBJ2-2; a possible D gene is TRBD2 (6 bases). The ends were cut back, 2 bases at V and 2 bases at J, with 12 bases in the middle. CDR1 is MNHEY, CDR2 SMNVEV, per germline (reference sequence). The CDR3 length is 16 residues.

The rearrangement uses TRBV1 and TRBJ2-7; TRBD2, the table's D call, lacks a check against the DNA. TRBV1 is annotated as a pseudogene. This CDR3 spans 17 amino acids. This chain's CDR3 is CTSSPPGLAGGPYEQYF. The CDR3 bases are TGCACCAGCAGCCCGCCGGGACTAGCGGGGGGGCCCTACGAGCAGTACTTC.

The chain uses TRBV5-4 and TRBJ1-2; D perhaps matches TRBD1 (5 bases). Germline CDR1 reads SGHNT; CDR2 reads YYREEE (reference sequence). The CDR3 is 16 residues long. Trimming took 0 bases from V and 8 from J, leaving 20 bases between them. In nucleotides, the CDR3 is TGTGCCAGCAGCTTGGGCGGGACCCCGGCTATTGAGGGCTACACCTTC. The encoded protein is CASSLGGTPAIEGYTF.

The gene calls are TRBV27 and TRBJ2-7; possible D gene TRBD1, 7 bases. Germline CDR1 MNHEY, CDR2 SMNVEV (reference sequence). V dropped 2 bases and J dropped 5 bases, with 13 bases sitting between them. This CDR3 comprises 14 residues. The CDR3 region is CASSLGSGGHEQYF. The CDR3 DNA sequence: TGTGCCAGCAGTTTAGGCTCAGGGGGGCACGAGCAGTACTTC.

The chain employs TRBV6-5 and TRBJ1-1; the D is unclear. This CDR3 spans 14 amino acids. In germline, CDR1 is MNHEY, CDR2 SVGAGI. Trimming shortened V by 0 bases and J by 5 bases, and 10 bases separated the two germline ends. The CDR3 coding sequence is TGTGCCAGCAGTTACTCGAATGAGGAGACTGAAGCTTTCTTT. Protein sequence: CASSYSNEETEAFF.

This sequence joins TRBV18 and TRBJ2-2; no reliable D call. Germline CDR1 KGHSH, CDR2 LQKENI. V lost 0 bases to trimming and J lost 3 bases, with 5 bases between them. The CDR3 covers 14 residues. CDR3 bases: TGTGCCAGCTCACCACCGGCTGACACCGGGGAGCTGTTTTTT. Its protein is CASSPPADTGELFF.

There are a few counts of this clone. The chain recombines TRBV7-2 with TRBJ2-5; 11 nucleotides agree with TRBD2. Germline CDR1 and CDR2: SGHTA and FQGNSA. The CDR3 runs to 15 residues. V shed 5 bases, J shed 1 base, and the junction held 3 bases outside the gene matches. The DNA for the CDR3 is TGTGCCAGCAGCCCGGGACTAGCGGTCCAAGAGACCCAGTACTTC. As protein: CASSPGLAVQETQYF.

The chain combines TRBV9 with TRBJ1-4; the D is unclear. Germline loops: CDR1 SGDLS, CDR2 YYNGEE. V was pared by 4 bases and J by 7 bases, with 14 bases between. The CDR3 is made up of 14 amino acids. CDR3 nucleotide sequence: TGTGCCAGCAGCCTTGGCCCGTTAAGTGAAAAACTGTTTTTT. Protein product: CASSLGPLSEKLFF.